This entry features one T cell receptor (beta chain) sequence. In the original workflow: Amplification from reference gene primers served as the basis for estimated nucleated cell counts. Some clones are missing from TCRdb's copy, which holds only in-frame ones; the method was immunoSEQ multiplex PCR. V and J calls and clone size are given by that table; D and trimming were obtained from the DNA. Among roughly 180,000 clones listed, 76% were seen once. The CDR3 is 12 amino acids. CDR1 is SEHNR and CDR2 is FQNEAQ in the germline V gene (reference sequence). V lost 1 base to trimming and J lost 12 bases, with 12 bases between them. This sample is part of a study of blood T cell repertoires in COVID-19. Across the whole study: Acute and convalescent COVID-19 specimens originated in the United States, Italy and Spain. PBMCs, B-cell-depleted T cells, or T cells were the source of the cDNA or gDNA that made up the material.

Sequenced: peripheral blood. V gene TRBV7-9 combines with J gene TRBJ1-1; no reliable D call. The clonotype was recovered from a woman aged 45-65 years with active or convalescent COVID-19. CDR3 amino acids: CASSLVPGGTFF. For the CDR3, the DNA is TGTGCCAGCAGCTTAGTGCCCGGAGGGACTTTCTTT. The variable domain in full, with the rest retrieved from reference TRBV7-9 and TRBJ1-1, is DTGVSQNPRHKITKRGQNVTFRCDPISEHNRLYWYRQTLGQGPEFLTYFQNEAQLEKSRLLSDRFSAERPKGSFSTLEIQRTEQGDSAMYLCASSLVPGGTFFGQGTRLTVV.